This T cell receptor beta chain was captured in a study of cytomegalovirus exposure and HLA in healthy donors. V trimming: 6 bases; J trimming: 0 bases; junction bases outside the gene matches: 6. The CDR3 totals 16 residues. The germline CDR1 and CDR2 sequences are SNHLY and FYNNEI. Data came from immunoSEQ multiplex PCR; TCRdb stores just in-frame clones and leaves some out. The sample shows some 100,000 clones, 88% of them seen only once. Concerning this clone itself: As yet, its antigen is unknown.

Study observations and caveats: Confirmation was obtained in vitro that a few CMV-associated chains are specific for CMV antigens. In a later analysis, first-cohort TCR clusters were found to tend to co-occur in the approximately 110 validation repertoires. Cytomegalovirus association was assigned to 170 or so TCR beta chains.

Donors came from a validation cohort of about 110 subjects, distinct from the first 666-subject cohort. The clonotype originates from a man between 18 and 35 years old in good health and CMV-seropositive. The material sequenced was PBMCs. V is TRBV2 and J is TRBJ1-1; 11 bases match TRBD1. The CDR3 region has the DNA TGTGCCAGCAGGGACAGGGGGCCCGACTTGAACACTGAAGCTTTCTTT. It is translated as CASRDRGPDLNTEAFF.